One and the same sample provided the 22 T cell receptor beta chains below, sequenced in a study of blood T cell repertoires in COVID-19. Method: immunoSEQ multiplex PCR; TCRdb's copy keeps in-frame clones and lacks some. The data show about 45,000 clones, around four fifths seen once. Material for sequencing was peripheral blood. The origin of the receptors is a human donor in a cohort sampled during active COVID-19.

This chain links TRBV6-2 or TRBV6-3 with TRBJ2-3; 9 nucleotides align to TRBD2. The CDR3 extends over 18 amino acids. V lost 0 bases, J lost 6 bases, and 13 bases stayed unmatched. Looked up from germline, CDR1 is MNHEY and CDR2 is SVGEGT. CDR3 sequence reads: CASSYSAGGGAGIDTQYF. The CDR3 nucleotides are TGTGCCAGCAGTTACTCGGCGGGCGGGGGGGCCGGAATCGATACGCAGTATTTT.

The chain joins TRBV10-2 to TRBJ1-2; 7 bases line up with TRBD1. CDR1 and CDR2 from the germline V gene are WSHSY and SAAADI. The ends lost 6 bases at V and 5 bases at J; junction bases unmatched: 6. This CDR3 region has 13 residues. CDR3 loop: CASSATTGYGYTF. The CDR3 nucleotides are TGCGCCAGCAGCGCCACGACAGGGTATGGCTACACCTTC.

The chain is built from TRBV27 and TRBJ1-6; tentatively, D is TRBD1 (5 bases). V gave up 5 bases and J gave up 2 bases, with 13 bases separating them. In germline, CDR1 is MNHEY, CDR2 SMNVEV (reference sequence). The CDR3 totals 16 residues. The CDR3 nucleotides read TGTGCCAGCAGTAAAAATGGGGCGGCCTATAATTCACCCCTCCACTTT. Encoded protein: CASSKNGAAYNSPLHF.

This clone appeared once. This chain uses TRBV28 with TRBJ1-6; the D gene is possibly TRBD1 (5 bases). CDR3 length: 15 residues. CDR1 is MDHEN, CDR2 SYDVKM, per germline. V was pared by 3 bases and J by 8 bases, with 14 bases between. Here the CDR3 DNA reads TGTGCCAGCAGTTTCGGGGGTGCAGCCTATTCACCCCTCCACTTT. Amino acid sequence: CASSFGGAAYSPLHF.

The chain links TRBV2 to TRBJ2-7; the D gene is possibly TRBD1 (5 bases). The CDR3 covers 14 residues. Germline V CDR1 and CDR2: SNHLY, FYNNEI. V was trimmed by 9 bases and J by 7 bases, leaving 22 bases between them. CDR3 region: CASHDFSAKGEQYV. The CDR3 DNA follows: TGTGCCAGTCATGACTTCTCTGCGAAGGGGGAGCAGTACGTC.

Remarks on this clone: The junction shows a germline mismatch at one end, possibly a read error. The CDR3 loop is CASSLAGSTGELFF. CDR3 bases: TGTGCTAGCAGCTTAGCCGGGAGTACCGGGGAGCTGTTTTTT. The chain joins TRBV7-7 to TRBJ2-2; a possible D gene is TRBD2 (6 bases). The CDR3 is 14 residues long. Germline values: CDR1 SSHAT, CDR2 FNYEAQ (reference sequence).

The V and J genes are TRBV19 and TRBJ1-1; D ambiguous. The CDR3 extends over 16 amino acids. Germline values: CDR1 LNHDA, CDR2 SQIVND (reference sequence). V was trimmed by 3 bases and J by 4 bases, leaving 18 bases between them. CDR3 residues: CASSIPGRSKVTEAFF. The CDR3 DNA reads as TGTGCCAGTAGTATTCCCGGCAGGTCAAAAGTCACTGAAGCTTTCTTT.

The DNA of the CDR3 is TGTGCCAGCAGCCAAGATAGCCAGCGGGGGGGCACAGATACGCAGTATTTT. This encodes CASSQDSQRGGTDTQYF. This chain links TRBV4-2 with TRBJ2-3, with TRBD2 matching over 9 bases. The germline gives CDR1 LGHNA, CDR2 YNFKEQ. This CDR3 contains 17 residues. V shed 0 bases and J 1 base; nucleotides not matched to a gene: 5.

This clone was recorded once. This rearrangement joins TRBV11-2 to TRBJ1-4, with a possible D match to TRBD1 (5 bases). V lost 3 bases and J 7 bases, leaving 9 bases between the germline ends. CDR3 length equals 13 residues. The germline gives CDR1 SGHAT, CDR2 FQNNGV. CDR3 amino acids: CASSFGGVEKLFF. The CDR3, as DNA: TGTGCCAGCAGCTTCGGGGGAGTTGAAAAACTGTTTTTT.

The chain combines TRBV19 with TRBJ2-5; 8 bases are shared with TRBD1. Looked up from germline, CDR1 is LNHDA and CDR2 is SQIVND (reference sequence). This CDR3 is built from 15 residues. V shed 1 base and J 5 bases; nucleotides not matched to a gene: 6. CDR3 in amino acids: CASSIANRGRETQYF. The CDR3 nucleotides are TGTGCCAGTAGTATAGCGAACAGGGGGAGGGAGACCCAGTACTTC.

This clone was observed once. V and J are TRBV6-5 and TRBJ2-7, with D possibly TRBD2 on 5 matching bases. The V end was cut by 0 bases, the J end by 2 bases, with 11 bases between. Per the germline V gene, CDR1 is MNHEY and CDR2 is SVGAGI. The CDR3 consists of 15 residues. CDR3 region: CASSYSRDLTYEQYF. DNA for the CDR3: TGTGCCAGCAGTTACTCGAGGGATCTTACCTACGAGCAGTACTTC.

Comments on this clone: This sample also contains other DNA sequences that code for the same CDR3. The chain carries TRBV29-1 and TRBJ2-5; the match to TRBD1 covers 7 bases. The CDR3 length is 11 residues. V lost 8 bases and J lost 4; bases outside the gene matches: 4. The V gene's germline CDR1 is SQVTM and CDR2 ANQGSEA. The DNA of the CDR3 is TGCAGCACTAGACAGGGAGAGACCCAGTACTTC. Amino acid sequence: CSTRQGETQYF.

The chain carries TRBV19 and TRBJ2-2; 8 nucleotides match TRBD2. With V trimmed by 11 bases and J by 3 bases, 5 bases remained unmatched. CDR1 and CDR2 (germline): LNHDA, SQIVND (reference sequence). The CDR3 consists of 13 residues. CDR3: CASGGAHTGELFF. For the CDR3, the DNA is TGTGCCTCCGGGGGGGCCCACACCGGGGAGCTGTTTTTT.

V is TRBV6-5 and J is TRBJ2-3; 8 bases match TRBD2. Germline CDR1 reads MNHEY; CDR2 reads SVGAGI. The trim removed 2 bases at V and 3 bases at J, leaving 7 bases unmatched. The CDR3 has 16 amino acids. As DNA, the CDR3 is TGTGCCAGCAGTTACGGCGGGGTAGCGGGAACAGATACGCAGTATTTT. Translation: CASSYGGVAGTDTQYF.

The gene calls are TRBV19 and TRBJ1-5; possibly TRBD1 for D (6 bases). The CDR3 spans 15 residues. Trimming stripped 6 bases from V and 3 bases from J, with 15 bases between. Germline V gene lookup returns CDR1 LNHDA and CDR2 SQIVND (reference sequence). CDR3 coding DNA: TGTGCCAGTAGCGCAGGGAGGGGGGACAATCAGCCCCAGCATTTT. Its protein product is CASSAGRGDNQPQHF.

The CDR3 region has the DNA TGTGCCAGCAGCTTATCAGGGGCAACCTACGAGCAGTACGTC. Translated: CASSLSGATYEQYV. This chain links TRBV5-8 with TRBJ2-7; weak D call: TRBD1 (6 bases). The V end lost 2 bases, the J end lost 2 bases, and 11 bases lay between the germline ends. CDR1 is SGHTS and CDR2 is YDEGEE in the germline V gene. The CDR3 consists of 14 residues.

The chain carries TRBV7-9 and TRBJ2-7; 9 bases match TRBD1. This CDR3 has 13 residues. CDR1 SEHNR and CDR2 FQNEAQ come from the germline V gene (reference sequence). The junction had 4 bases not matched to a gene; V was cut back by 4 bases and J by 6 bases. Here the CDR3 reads CASSSGTGPEQYV. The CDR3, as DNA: TGTGCCAGCAGCTCCGGGACAGGGCCCGAGCAGTACGTC.

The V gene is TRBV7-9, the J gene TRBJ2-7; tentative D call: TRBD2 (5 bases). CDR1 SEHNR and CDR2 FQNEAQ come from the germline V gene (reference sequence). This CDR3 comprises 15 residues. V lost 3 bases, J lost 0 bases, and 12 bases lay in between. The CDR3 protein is CASSFEEASSYEQYV. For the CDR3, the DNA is TGTGCCAGCAGCTTCGAGGAGGCAAGCTCCTACGAGCAGTACGTC.

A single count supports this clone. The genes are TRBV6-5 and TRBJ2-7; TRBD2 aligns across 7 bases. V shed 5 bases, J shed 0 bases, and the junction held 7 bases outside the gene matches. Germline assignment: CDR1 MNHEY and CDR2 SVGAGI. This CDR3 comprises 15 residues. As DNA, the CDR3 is TGTGCCAGCAGTCGACAGCGGGGCCGCTCCTACGAGCAGTACTTC. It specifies CASSRQRGRSYEQYF.

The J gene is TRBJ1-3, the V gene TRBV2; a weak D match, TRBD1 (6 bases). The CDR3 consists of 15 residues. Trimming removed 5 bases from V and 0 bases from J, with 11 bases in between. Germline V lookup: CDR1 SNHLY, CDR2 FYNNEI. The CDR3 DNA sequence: TGTGCCAGCAGTTTGGGACAAGACTCTGGAAACACCATATATTTT. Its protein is CASSLGQDSGNTIYF.

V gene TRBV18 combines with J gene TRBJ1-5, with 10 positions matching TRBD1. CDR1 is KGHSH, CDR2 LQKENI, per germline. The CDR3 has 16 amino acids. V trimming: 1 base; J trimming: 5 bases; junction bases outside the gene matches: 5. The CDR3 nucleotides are TGTGCCAGCTCACCACGTTACGGGACAGGGGATCAGCCCCAGCATTTT. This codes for CASSPRYGTGDQPQHF.

CDR3: CASSFTGNYGYTF. CDR3 nucleotide sequence: TGTGCCAGCAGTTTTACAGGCAACTATGGCTACACCTTC. V gene TRBV12-3 or TRBV12-4 combines with J gene TRBJ1-2; TRBD1 is a possible D gene (5 bases). Trimming took 3 bases from V and 2 from J, leaving 7 bases between them. The CDR3 runs 13 residues.